Given below is one TCR beta chain in context. The ends lost 6 bases at V and 6 bases at J; junction bases unmatched: 10. Germline V gene sequence: CDR1 SNHLY, CDR2 FYNNEI. The CDR3 spans 15 residues. This sample stems from a study of blood T cell repertoires in COVID-19. Overall study context: T cells, B-cell-depleted T cells, or PBMCs provided the cDNA or gDNA that served as material.

The method was immunoSEQ multiplex PCR; TCRdb's version includes in-frame clones alone and lacks a portion of them. The table has about 250,000 clones, around 86% seen once; the top ten hold about 1.6%. This chain uses TRBV2 with TRBJ2-1; 8 bases map to TRBD1. The sample consisted of peripheral blood. This sequence was found in a woman aged 55-70 years who had recovered from COVID-19. Here the CDR3 reads CASRADRDRSNEQFF. CDR3 bases: TGTGCCAGCAGGGCGGACAGGGATCGGAGCAATGAGCAGTTCTTC. Filled out from reference TRBV2 and TRBJ2-1, the complete variable domain reads EPEVTQTPSHQVTQMGQEVILRCVPISNHLYFYWYRQILGQKVEFLVSFYNNEISEKSEIFDDQFSVERPDGSNFTLKIRSTKLEDSAMYFCASRADRDRSNEQFFGPGTRLTVL.